This TCR beta chain was recovered during a study of OX40 agonist ivuxolimab in advanced cancers. V was clipped by 4 bases and J by 4 bases, with 10 bases between them. CDR1 MRHNA and CDR2 SNTAGT come from the germline V gene. This CDR3 is 13 amino acids long. Sequencing used immunoSEQ multiplex PCR; TCRdb keeps in-frame clones, though not all of them. The sample lists roughly 80,000 clones; approximately 91% were seen once. The chain recombines TRBV6-4 with TRBJ1-2; D unresolved. This TCR was recovered from an adult with an advanced solid tumor such as melanoma, head and neck, liver or kidney cancer. The sequences come from CD4+ or CD8+ T cells sorted from blood, collected in a trial of the OX40 agonist ivuxolimab. The CDR3: CASSADGIYGYTF. CDR3 DNA: TGTGCCAGCAGTGCGGACGGAATCTATGGCTACACCTTC.